The clone carrying this TCR beta chain was seen more than once but under ten times. Its specificity is not known. Germline CDR1 SGHNT, CDR2 YENEEA. The V gene lost 5 bases and the J gene lost 6 bases, with 12 bases spanning the gap. CDR3 length equals 13 residues. Individual cDNA molecules each received unique molecular identifiers attached to them. TCRdb called the 5' RACE reads again in MiXCR, with one record for every CDR3 protein. Among about 42,000 distinct CDR3 sequences listed, about 5.9% were seen once. These data come from a study of early T cells in non-severe SARS-CoV-2 infection. Study details: Chains were not paired, and sequencing was done on bulk RNA from unsorted whole blood. Study-wide findings and caveats: Anti-spike CD8 responses were favored by VDJdb matching, which missed private and CD4 specificities.

This sequence was found in an adult who was a healthcare worker with PCR-confirmed SARS-CoV-2 infection or an uninfected control (not recorded which). Sequenced material: whole blood, taken at baseline. The J gene is TRBJ2-3, the V gene TRBV11-3; D unclear. The CDR3 is CASSPPGSDTQYF. The CDR3 bases are TGTGCCAGCAGCCCGCCTGGCAGTGATACGCAGTATTTT.